The rows below give T cell receptor beta chains drawn from one sample of a study of shared clonotypes between healthy human individuals. TCRdb's copy holds only in-frame clones and misses some; the assay was immunoSEQ multiplex PCR. The table records under 850,000 clones, approximately 92% of them present only once. Sequencing used naive CD8+ T cells sorted from blood. The source is a man younger than 40 in good health. CDR3s include the opening cysteine and the closing phenylalanine or tryptophan. A D gene is named only where the DNA matches it firmly. For some rows the clone size is stated as once, few or many, or as a class when expanded; others skip it.

>TRBV4-1|-|TRBJ2-5|-
TGCGCCAGCAGCCAAGTTGCAGGGGAAGAGACCCAGTACTTC
CASSQVAGEETQYF
>TRBV9|-|TRBJ1-1|few
TGTGCCAGCAGCGTAGGGGTTTTGAACACTGAAGCTTTCTTT
CASSVGVLNTEAFF
>TRBV5-6|-|TRBJ2-1|-
TGTGCCAGCAGCGCGGCAGGGGGGACAGAGCAGTTCTTC
CASSAAGGTEQFF
>TRBV6-5|-|TRBJ2-1|-
TGTGCCAGCAGTTCAGGACCGGCGCCCGACAATGAGCAGTTCTTC
CASSSGPAPDNEQFF
>TRBV7-6|TRBD1|TRBJ2-7|-
TGTGCCAGCAGCTTAGGCCCCCAGGGGGCCCACGAGCAGTACTTC
CASSLGPQGAHEQYF
>TRBV27|-|TRBJ2-1|-
TGTGCCAGCAGTTTATATTCAAGCGTAGCCGGCTCCTACAATGAGCAGTTCTTC
CASSLYSSVAGSYNEQFF
>TRBV28|TRBD2|TRBJ2-5|-
TGTGCCAGCAGGCGGAGCGGGACCGAAGAGACCCAGTACTTC
CASRRSGTEETQYF
>TRBV6-4|TRBD1|TRBJ2-7|-
TGTGCCAGCAGTGAAGGGGGCGTGATCTACGAGCAGTACTTC
CASSEGGVIYEQYF
>TRBV7-9|-|TRBJ1-1|-
TGTGCCAGCAGCTCCAGGGGTATTCCATCAGGCACTGAAGCTTTCTTT
CASSSRGIPSGTEAFF
>TRBV6-1|-|TRBJ1-4|-
TGTGCCAGCACCCGGACCGCAACTAATGAAAAACTGTTTTTT
CASTRTATNEKLFF
>TRBV7-9|TRBD2|TRBJ2-2|-
TGTGCCAGCAGCCTTCCTACTAGCGGGCCGAACACCGGGGAGCTGTTTTTT
CASSLPTSGPNTGELFF
>TRBV5-5|-|TRBJ1-5|once
TGTGCCAGCAGCTTGAAGGACAGCGATAGCAATCAGCCCCAGCATTTT
CASSLKDSDSNQPQHF
>TRBV28|-|TRBJ1-1|once
TGTGCCAGCACCCCGGCAGGGGTGAGTACTGAAGCTTTCTTT
CASTPAGVSTEAFF
>TRBV13|TRBD2|TRBJ2-1|once
TGTGCCAGCAGCTCTCTAGCGGAGTCCTACAATGAGCAGTTCTTC
CASSSLAESYNEQFF
>TRBV6-4|-|TRBJ2-6|-
TGTGCCAGGCCGGGACATGTCCCCTCTGGGGCCAACGTCCTGACTTTC
CARPGHVPSGANVLTF
>TRBV10-3|TRBD2|TRBJ2-7|-
TGTGCCACCCGGGATAGCGGGAGCTCCTACGAGCAGTACTTC
CATRDSGSSYEQYF
>TRBV2|-|TRBJ1-1|few
TGTGCCAGCAGTGAAGTTAAAACTGAAGCTTTCTTT
CASSEVKTEAFF
>TRBV6-5|-|TRBJ1-2|-
TGTGCCAGCAGTTATCAGGGGCGAATCGGGTATGGCTACACCTTC
CASSYQGRIGYGYTF
>TRBV30|TRBD2|TRBJ2-7|once
TGTGCCTGGAGTACGACTAGCGGGCCCGGAGAGCAGTACTTC
CAWSTTSGPGEQYF
>TRBV2|-|TRBJ1-5|-
TGTGCCAGCAGCTGGCTACAGGGCGTGAATCAGCCCCAGCATTTT
CASSWLQGVNQPQHF
>TRBV11-2|-|TRBJ2-7|-
TGTGCCAGCAGCTTATTCCCTCTTCAGGATCCCTACGAGCAGTACTTC
CASSLFPLQDPYEQYF
>TRBV4-3|-|TRBJ2-7|-
TGCGCCAGCAGCCATTTAGATAACTACGAGCAGTACTTC
CASSHLDNYEQYF
>TRBV9|-|TRBJ2-3|-
TGTGCCAGCAGCGCCTATCCCCGGGGACACACGACTAGCAGTTTAGCAGATACGCAGTATTTT
CASSAYPRGHTTSSLADTQYF
>TRBV9|TRBD2|TRBJ2-3|-
TGTGCCAGCAGCGTAACGGGACTAGCGGGAAGCACAGATACGCAGTATTTT
CASSVTGLAGSTDTQYF
>TRBV19|TRBD2|TRBJ2-3|-
TGTGCCAGTAGTATAGATTGGACTAGCGGGAGCCCATTGGCAGATACGCAGTATTTT
CASSIDWTSGSPLADTQYF
>TRBV7-2|TRBD2|TRBJ2-1|-
TGTGCCAGCAGCTTAGTTGTTAGCGGGAGCTACAATGAGCAGTTCTTC
CASSLVVSGSYNEQFF
>TRBV28|TRBD2|TRBJ2-7|-
TGTGCAGCGGGAGGCTCCTACGAGCAGTACTTC
CAAGGSYEQYF
>TRBV27|-|TRBJ2-3|-
TGTGCCAGCAGTTCCACCTCCTTTGACAGGCCAGATACGCAGTATTTT
CASSSTSFDRPDTQYF
>TRBV5-6|-|TRBJ2-3|-
TGTGCCAGCAGCTGGGGGACTGCCACAGATACGCAGTATTTT
CASSWGTATDTQYF
>TRBV2|TRBD1|TRBJ1-4|-
TGTGCCAGCAGTGAAGTGGGGGGACAGGCAGAGAACGATGAAAAACTGTTTTTT
CASSEVGGQAENDEKLFF
>TRBV5-4|TRBD1|TRBJ2-7|-
TGTGCCAGCAGTACCGGGACAGGGGATTACGAGCAGTACTTC
CASSTGTGDYEQYF
>TRBV19|TRBD2|TRBJ2-1|-
TGTGCCAGTAGTATAGCTAGCGGCCACTACAATGAGCAGTTCTTC
CASSIASGHYNEQFF
>TRBV2|-|TRBJ2-7|-
TGTGCCAGCAGTGAGTGGGCAGGGGCCAACTACGAGCAGTACTTC
CASSEWAGANYEQYF
>TRBV15|-|TRBJ1-4|-
TGTGCCACCAGCAGCAGAACTTCAGATGAAAAACTGTTTTTT
CATSSRTSDEKLFF
>TRBV27|TRBD1|TRBJ1-5|-
TGTGCCAGCCGCGACAGGGGGTATAGCAATCAGCCCCAGCATTTT
CASRDRGYSNQPQHF
>TRBV19|TRBD2|TRBJ2-7|-
TGTGCCAGTAGTATCAGGAGCGGGAGACCCTACGAGCAGTACTTC
CASSIRSGRPYEQYF